These 26 T cell receptor beta chains originate from one sample sequenced in a study of chemoradiotherapy in HPV16-positive cancers. TCRdb's table, derived via immunoSEQ multiplex PCR, lists solely in-frame clones and lacks some. The table includes about 29,000 clones, roughly nine tenths detected once. The sequenced sample was blood, obtained from a patient who underwent chemoradiotherapy. These receptors all stem from a human donor with HPV-associated anogenital cancer.

The V and J genes are TRBV28 and TRBJ2-5, with TRBD2 matching over 7 bases. The V segment lost 4 bases and the J segment 5 bases; nucleotides outside the gene matches: 1. The CDR3 is 12 amino acids. Per the germline V gene, CDR1 is MDHEN and CDR2 is SYDVKM. The CDR3 bases are TGTGCCAGCAGTTGGGGAGGGGAGACCCAGTACTTC. This sequence encodes CASSWGGETQYF. Drawing the rest from reference TRBV28 and TRBJ2-5, the complete variable domain is DVKVTQSSRYLVKRTGEKVFLECVQDMDHENMFWYRQDPGLGLRLIYFSYDVKMKEKGDIPEGYSVSREKKERFSLILESASTNQTSMYLCASSWGGETQYFGPGTRLLVL.

The chain employs TRBV7-9 and TRBJ2-5; D is possibly TRBD1 or TRBD2 (5 bases each). The CDR3 contains 16 residues. V was clipped by 4 bases and J by 3 bases, with 18 bases between them. From germline, CDR1 is SEHNR and CDR2 FQNEAQ (reference sequence). CDR3 sequence (DNA): TGTGCCAGCAGCTCCCCGGGGACCTTTGGCGAAGAGACCCAGTACTTC. It yields the protein CASSSPGTFGEETQYF. Full variable domain (rest looked up from reference TRBV7-9 and TRBJ2-5): DTGVSQNPRHKITKRGQNVTFRCDPISEHNRLYWYRQTLGQGPEFLTYFQNEAQLEKSRLLSDRFSAERPKGSFSTLEIQRTEQGDSAMYLCASSSPGTFGEETQYFGPGTRLLVL.

The chain has TRBV5-1 and TRBJ2-7; 7 bases map to TRBD2. V dropped 4 bases and J dropped 4; count of bases not matched to a gene: 8. Germline V gene sequence: CDR1 SGHRS, CDR2 YFSETQ. The CDR3 length is 14 residues. The CDR3 nucleotides read TGCGCCAGCAGCCTGTCCGGCGGGAGTTACGAGCAGTACTTC. Its translation: CASSLSGGSYEQYF.

The chain is built from TRBV5-1 and TRBJ1-2, with TRBD1 matching 9 bases. Germline loops: CDR1 SGHRS, CDR2 YFSETQ. The CDR3 has 17 residues. Losses at the gene ends were 3 bases for V and 6 bases for J; bases not matched to a gene: 15. The CDR3 here is CASSSLPIQGAQDGYTF. The CDR3 region has the DNA TGCGCCAGCAGCTCCCTCCCAATACAGGGGGCTCAGGATGGCTACACCTTC.

The CDR3 coding sequence is TGTGCCAGCAGTGCGGGACAGGGTTTCTACGAGCAGTACTTC. Translation gives CASSAGQGFYEQYF. The V and J genes are TRBV6-5 and TRBJ2-7; 9 nucleotides agree with TRBD1. The CDR3 loop spans 14 amino acids. Germline lookup yields CDR1 MNHEY and CDR2 SVGAGI. V shed 5 bases, J shed 3 bases, and the junction held 5 bases outside the gene matches.

V usage is TRBV7-8 and J usage is TRBJ1-1; 8 bases fit TRBD1. V was clipped by 5 bases and J by 1 base; unmatched bases: 9. Germline V gives CDR1 SGHVS, CDR2 FQNEAQ. CDR3 length: 16 amino acids. The chain's CDR3 is CASSQDRGGWNTEAFF. Here the CDR3 DNA reads TGTGCCAGCAGCCAAGACAGGGGCGGGTGGAACACTGAAGCTTTCTTT.

A single count supports this clone. The CDR3 protein is CASSSNADTQYF. DNA for the CDR3: TGTGCCAGCAGTTCAAACGCAGATACGCAGTATTTT. The chain combines TRBV6-5 with TRBJ2-3; D gene ambiguous. The CDR3 sequence is 12 residues long. Trimming cost V 4 bases and J 4 bases, with 6 bases left between them. Per the germline V gene, CDR1 is MNHEY and CDR2 is SVGAGI.

This chain uses TRBV15 with TRBJ2-1; D remains ambiguous. Germline lookup yields CDR1 LNHNV and CDR2 YYDKDF (reference sequence). V lost 0 bases and J lost 8, with 11 bases in between. The CDR3 loop spans 14 amino acids. CDR3 nucleotide sequence: TGTGCCACCAGCAGAGATTCGTCGGGTGATGAGCAGTTCTTC. Its translation is CATSRDSSGDEQFF.

V is TRBV5-5 and J is TRBJ2-5; D gene uncertain. The CDR3 sequence is 14 residues long. Germline V CDR1 and CDR2: SGHKS, YYEKEE (reference sequence). The ends were cut back, 0 bases at V and 1 base at J, with 7 bases in the middle. The CDR3 DNA is TGTGCCAGCAGCTTGGGACACCTCCAAGAGACCCAGTACTTC. Translated: CASSLGHLQETQYF. The whole variable domain, filled in from reference TRBV5-5 and TRBJ2-5, reads DAGVTQSPTHLIKTRGQQVTLRCSPISGHKSVSWYQQVLGQGPQFIFQYYEKEERGRGNFPDRFSARQFPNYSSELNVNALLLGDSALYLCASSLGHLQETQYFGPGTRLLVL.

This rearrangement joins TRBV2 to TRBJ2-1; D not resolved. Trimming removed 7 bases at V and 3 bases at J, with 10 bases between. The CDR3 has 13 amino acids. The germline gives CDR1 SNHLY, CDR2 FYNNEI. CDR3 nucleotides: TGTGCCAGCATTGCGTCAATCTACAATGAGCAGTTCTTC. Translation gives CASIASIYNEQFF.

The chain couples TRBV7-9 to TRBJ2-5; perhaps TRBD1 as D (6 bases). From germline, CDR1 is SEHNR and CDR2 FQNEAQ (reference sequence). V dropped 1 base and J dropped 5 bases, with 14 bases sitting between them. This CDR3 contains 15 residues. CDR3 in amino acids: CASSLGRTGQETQYF. The CDR3 DNA reads TGTGCCAGCAGCTTAGGAAGAACAGGACAGGAGACCCAGTACTTC. Full variable domain (outside the CDR3, taken from reference TRBV7-9 and TRBJ2-5): DTGVSQNPRHKITKRGQNVTFRCDPISEHNRLYWYRQTLGQGPEFLTYFQNEAQLEKSRLLSDRFSAERPKGSFSTLEIQRTEQGDSAMYLCASSLGRTGQETQYFGPGTRLLVL.

Remarks on this clone: Germline and junction disagree at one end, which may indicate a read error. This chain links TRBV2 with TRBJ1-2, with 7 bases lining up with TRBD1. This CDR3 region has 14 residues. Germline V CDR1 and CDR2: SNHLY, FYNNEI. The chain's CDR3 is CASTPLGTAYVYTF. The CDR3 DNA sequence: TGTGCCAGCACCCCCCTTGGGACAGCTTATGTCTACACCTTC.

The chain employs TRBV4-2 and TRBJ2-7, with D maybe TRBD2 (7 bases). Germline loops: CDR1 LGHNA, CDR2 YNFKEQ. The CDR3 has 18 amino acids. The V and J ends lost 0 bases and 2 bases respectively, with 20 bases between them. As DNA, the CDR3 is TGTGCCAGCAGCCAAGATCTAGGGAGGGGGGCCCTTCCCTACGAGCAGTACTTC. Amino acids: CASSQDLGRGALPYEQYF.

The chain joins TRBV5-1 to TRBJ1-1; D might be TRBD1 (5 bases). CDR3 size: 15 residues. Germline CDR1 is SGHRS and CDR2 is YFSETQ. Trimming removed 0 bases at V and 1 base at J, with 10 bases between. The CDR3, as DNA: TGCGCCAGCAGCTTGGATCCAGGGACGAACACTGAAGCTTTCTTT. Translating it yields CASSLDPGTNTEAFF.

The chain combines TRBV9 with TRBJ2-1; D gene ambiguous. Germline loops: CDR1 SGDLS, CDR2 YYNGEE. The V and J ends lost 3 bases and 8 bases respectively, with 18 bases between them. The CDR3 runs 15 residues. The CDR3 loop is CASSETPLPRYEQFF. The CDR3 DNA sequence: TGTGCCAGCAGCGAGACCCCCCTTCCTCGCTATGAGCAGTTCTTC.

The CDR3 is CASRAGYNQPQHF. The CDR3 DNA sequence: TGTGCCAGCAGGGCTGGTTACAATCAGCCCCAGCATTTT. The genes are TRBV2 and TRBJ1-5; unclear D gene. Trimming took off 6 bases at V and 3 bases at J, with 9 bases between the two ends. In germline, CDR1 is SNHLY, CDR2 FYNNEI. CDR3 length: 13 amino acids.

This rearrangement joins TRBV5-8 to TRBJ2-7; 9 bases are shared with TRBD2. The CDR3 is 15 amino acids. After removal of 1 base from V and 5 bases from J, the junction contained 7 bases not matched to a gene. Germline lookup yields CDR1 SGHTS and CDR2 YDEGEE. CDR3 coding DNA: TGTGCCAGCAGCTTGCCCAGCGGGAGGCTCGACGAGCAGTACTTC. This sequence encodes CASSLPSGRLDEQYF. Based on the CDR3 plus reference TRBV5-8 and TRBJ2-7, the full variable domain is EAGVTQSPTHLIKTRGQQATLRCSPISGHTSVYWYQQALGLGLQFLLWYDEGEERNRGNFPPRFSGRQFPNYSSELNVNALELEDSALYLCASSLPSGRLDEQYFGPGTRLTVT.

The gene calls are TRBV18 and TRBJ1-1, with a tentative D call TRBD1 (6 bases). The germline V gene encodes CDR1 KGHSH and CDR2 LQKENI. This CDR3 contains 15 residues. The germline V and J ends were trimmed by 4 bases and 1 base, with 13 bases remaining between them. The CDR3 DNA is TGTGCCAGCTCACTTACGAAGGGGGGGAACACTGAAGCTTTCTTT. Encoded protein: CASSLTKGGNTEAFF.

As to this clone: Germline and junction disagree at one end, which may indicate a read error. This sequence joins TRBV7-7 and TRBJ2-2; D gene uncertain. The CDR3 spans 14 residues. CDR1 SSHAT and CDR2 FNYEAQ come from the germline V gene (reference sequence). This chain's CDR3 is CASSNTMNTGELFF. DNA of the CDR3: TGTGCTAGCAGCAATACAATGAACACCGGGGAGCTGTTTTTT.

V gene TRBV7-6 combines with J gene TRBJ2-2; D ambiguous. This CDR3 is built from 16 residues. Germline values: CDR1 SGHVS, CDR2 FNYEAQ. V lost 2 bases to trimming and J lost 2 bases, with 12 bases between them. CDR3 region: CASSLTADGNTGELFF. In nucleotides, the CDR3 is TGTGCCAGCAGCTTAACCGCGGACGGTAACACCGGGGAGCTGTTTTTT. The variable domain in full, completed from reference TRBV7-6 and TRBJ2-2, reads GAGVSQSPRYKVTKRGQDVALRCDPISGHVSLYWYRQALGQGPEFLTYFNYEAQQDKSGLPNDRFSAERPEGSISTLTIQRTEQRDSAMYRCASSLTADGNTGELFFGEGSRLTVL.

The chain has TRBV18 and TRBJ2-2; D uncertain. V lost 3 bases and J lost 4, with 12 bases in between. This CDR3 has 15 amino acids. CDR1 and CDR2 (germline): KGHSH, LQKENI. This CDR3 reads CASSPYEVGTGELFF. The CDR3 DNA is TGTGCCAGCTCACCTTATGAGGTCGGCACCGGGGAGCTGTTTTTT.

The J gene is TRBJ2-3, the V gene TRBV28, with 8 nucleotides matching TRBD2. Germline CDR1 reads MDHEN; CDR2 reads SYDVKM. The CDR3 is 15 amino acids. V lost 5 bases and J lost 1; bases outside the gene matches: 5. In DNA form, the CDR3 reads TGTGCCAGCAGTGGAGCGGGAGACGGCACAGATACGCAGTATTTT. Translation: CASSGAGDGTDTQYF.

This rearrangement joins TRBV29-1 to TRBJ2-7; D is unclear. The CDR3 runs 13 residues. The germline V and J ends were trimmed by 3 bases and 6 bases, with 15 bases remaining between them. Germline-derived CDR1 and CDR2 are SQVTM and ANQGSEA. Here the CDR3 DNA reads TGCAGCGTTGAGGGCACCCGCTGGGGCGAGCAGTACTTC. Translated, it gives CSVEGTRWGEQYF.

V is TRBV27 and J is TRBJ2-3; 12 nucleotides line up with TRBD2. V shed 6 bases and J 6 bases; nucleotides not matched to a gene: 4. Germline CDR1 and CDR2: MNHEY and SMNVEV (reference sequence). The CDR3 consists of 14 residues. The DNA for the CDR3 is TGTGCCAGCAGGCTAGCGGGAGGGTGGGATACGCAGTATTTT. It translates to CASRLAGGWDTQYF.

The chain couples TRBV9 to TRBJ2-3, with 7 bases identical to TRBD2. Germline-derived CDR1 and CDR2 are SGDLS and YYNGEE. Trimming removed 0 bases from V and 3 bases from J; junction bases left unmatched: 4. The CDR3 runs 15 residues. The CDR3 protein is CASSVGDGGTDTQYF. CDR3 DNA: TGTGCCAGCAGCGTAGGTGACGGGGGGACAGATACGCAGTATTTT.

Concerning this clone: This same CDR3 is encoded by further DNA sequences in the sample. V usage is TRBV7-2 and J usage is TRBJ2-5; D not certain. Trimming stripped 0 bases from V and 2 bases from J, with 4 bases between. Germline CDR1 SGHTA, CDR2 FQGNSA. The CDR3 covers 13 residues. The CDR3 nucleotides are TGTGCCAGCAGCTTAGCCTATCAAGAGACCCAGTACTTC. Protein product: CASSLAYQETQYF.